The 10 T cell receptor beta chains reported below all come from one sample, sequenced in a study of blood T cells in healthy people across ages. For the second PCR, which ran for about 6 to 11 cycles, a sample-barcoded 5' primer and a J-beta primer mix were used. TCRdb re-called the 5' RACE reads through MiXCR, storing one row per CDR3 protein. In the table there are under 1,100,000 distinct CDR3 sequences, around 27% of which are singletons. These same records also appear under a second study, on T cells of mothers and their children.

The specimen was blood. The receptors here all came from a girl aged 2 to 9 in good health.

CDR3 coding DNA: TGTGCCAGCGTGTGGGGGCGCCGCGGCACTGAAGCTTTCTTT. It translates to CASVWGRRGTEAFF. The V call is TRBV28, the J call TRBJ1-1; TRBD1 is a possible D gene (6 bases). Deletions cut 8 bases from V and 4 bases from J, with 17 bases between. This CDR3 comprises 14 residues. In germline, CDR1 is MDHEN, CDR2 SYDVKM.

This sequence joins TRBV5-1 and TRBJ2-5; perhaps D is TRBD1 or TRBD2 (5 bases each). CDR1 is SGHRS, CDR2 YFSETQ, per germline. This CDR3 is built from 15 residues. Trimming removed 0 bases at V and 7 bases at J, with 16 bases between. CDR3 region: CASSLEGTEITTQYF. CDR3 DNA: TGCGCCAGCAGCTTGGAAGGGACGGAAATCACGACCCAGTACTTC. Full variable domain (remainder filled in from reference TRBV5-1 and TRBJ2-5): KAGVTQTPRYLIKTRGQQVTLSCSPISGHRSVSWYQQTPGQGLQFLFEYFSETQRNKGNFPGRFSGRQFSNSRSEMNVSTLELGDSALYLCASSLEGTEITTQYFGPGTRLLVL.

The V call is TRBV18, the J call TRBJ2-7, with D tentatively TRBD1 (6 bases). Germline V CDR1 and CDR2: KGHSH, LQKENI. The germline V and J ends were trimmed by 4 bases and 6 bases, with 7 bases remaining between them. The CDR3 consists of 11 residues. The CDR3, as DNA: TGTGCCAGCTCACAGGGGGTCGAGCAGTACGTC. Translation gives CASSQGVEQYV.

This sequence joins TRBV7-9 and TRBJ2-5; the D gene could be TRBD1 or TRBD2 (5 bases each). The CDR3 runs to 14 residues. Germline CDR1 is SEHNR and CDR2 is FQNEAQ (reference sequence). The ends were cut back, 7 bases at V and 4 bases at J, with 16 bases in the middle. The CDR3 sequence is CASIRDASGETQYF. The CDR3 DNA is TGTGCCAGCATTAGGGACGCCAGTGGAGAGACCCAGTACTTC.

The chain combines TRBV29-1 with TRBJ2-7, with D tentatively TRBD2 (6 bases). There are 13 residues in the CDR3. Per germline, CDR1 SQVTM and CDR2 ANQGSEA. Between the trimmed V and J ends, which lost 7 bases and 1 base, there was a span of 14 bases. The CDR3 is CSGTPAGSYEQYF. In nucleotides, the CDR3 is TGCAGCGGAACCCCCGCGGGGTCCTACGAGCAGTACTTC.

This clonotype was observed a few times. The chain recombines TRBV19 with TRBJ1-5, with D tentatively TRBD1 (5 bases). Germline V gene sequence: CDR1 LNHDA, CDR2 SQIVND (reference sequence). V shed 8 bases and J shed 4 bases, with 15 bases lying between them. The CDR3 runs 14 residues. The CDR3 loop is CASQAREPNQPQHF. DNA of the CDR3: TGTGCCAGTCAAGCCAGGGAGCCAAATCAGCCCCAGCATTTT.

This chain uses TRBV12-3 or TRBV12-4 with TRBJ2-5; D is perhaps TRBD1 or TRBD2 (5 bases each). This CDR3 has 12 residues. The V and J ends lost 5 bases and 11 bases respectively, with 15 bases between them. The CDR3 coding sequence is TGTGCCAGCAGTCTCTTGGGGCGAGGGCAGTACTTC. Protein sequence: CASSLLGRGQYF.

The rearrangement joins TRBV7-3 to TRBJ2-3; 9 positions match TRBD2. V lost 5 bases and J lost 6; bases outside the gene matches: 12. The CDR3 is 16 residues long. Per germline, CDR1 SGHTA and CDR2 FQGTGA. As DNA, the CDR3 is TGTGCCAGCAGCCCCGAGCCGGGACTAGCTCGGGATACGCAGTATTTT. Amino acid sequence: CASSPEPGLARDTQYF.

The chain links TRBV28 to TRBJ2-5; maybe TRBD1 (5 bases). Germline CDR1 MDHEN, CDR2 SYDVKM. V lost 10 bases and J lost 5, with 11 bases in between. CDR3 size: 11 residues. The CDR3 region is CATTAGETQYF. The CDR3, as DNA: TGTGCCACCACAGCAGGGGAGACCCAGTACTTC.

This clonotype turned up a few times. V usage is TRBV7-3 and J usage is TRBJ2-7; 7 bases align to TRBD1. The V gene's germline CDR1 is SGHTA and CDR2 FQGTGA. V dropped 5 bases and J dropped 4; count of bases not matched to a gene: 8. This CDR3 region has 14 residues. CDR3 DNA: TGTGCCAGCAGCCGTGCGGTACAGGGGTACGAGCAGTACTTC. Translation gives CASSRAVQGYEQYF.